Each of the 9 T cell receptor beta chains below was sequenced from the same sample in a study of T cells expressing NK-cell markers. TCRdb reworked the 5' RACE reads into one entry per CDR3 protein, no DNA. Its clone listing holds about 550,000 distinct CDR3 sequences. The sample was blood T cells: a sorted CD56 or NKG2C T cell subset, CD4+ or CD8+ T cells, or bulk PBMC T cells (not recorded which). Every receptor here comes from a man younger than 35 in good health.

The CDR3 region is CANSRVAGDHNEQFF. This chain uses TRBV18 with TRBJ2-1; checking the TCRdb D call of TRBD2 is not possible without DNA. The CDR3 consists of 15 residues. Germline CDR1 and CDR2: KGHSH and LQKENI.

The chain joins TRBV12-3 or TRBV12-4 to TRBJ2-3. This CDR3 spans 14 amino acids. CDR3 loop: CASSLARWRDTQYF.

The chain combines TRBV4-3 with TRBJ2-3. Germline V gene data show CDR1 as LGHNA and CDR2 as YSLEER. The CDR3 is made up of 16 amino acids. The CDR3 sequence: CASSQDKSALTDTQYF.

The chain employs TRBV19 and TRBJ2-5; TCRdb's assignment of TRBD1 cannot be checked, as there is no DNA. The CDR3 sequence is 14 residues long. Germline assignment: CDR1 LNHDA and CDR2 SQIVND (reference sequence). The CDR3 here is CATSPGWIQETQYF.

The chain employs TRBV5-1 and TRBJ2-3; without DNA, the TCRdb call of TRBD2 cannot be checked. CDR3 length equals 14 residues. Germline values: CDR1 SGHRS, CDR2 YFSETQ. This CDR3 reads CASSGGGPTDTQYF.

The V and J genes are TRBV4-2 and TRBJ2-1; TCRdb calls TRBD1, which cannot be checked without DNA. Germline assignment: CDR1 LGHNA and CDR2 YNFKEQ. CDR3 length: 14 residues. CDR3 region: CASSLPGSPNEQFF.

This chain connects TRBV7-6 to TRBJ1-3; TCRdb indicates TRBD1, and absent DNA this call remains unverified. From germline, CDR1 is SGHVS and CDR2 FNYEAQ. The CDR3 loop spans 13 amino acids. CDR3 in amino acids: CASSPQAPNTIYF.

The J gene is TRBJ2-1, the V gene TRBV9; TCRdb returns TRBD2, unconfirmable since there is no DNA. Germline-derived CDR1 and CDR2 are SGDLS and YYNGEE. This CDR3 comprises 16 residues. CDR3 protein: CASSVGTSGGVVEQFF.

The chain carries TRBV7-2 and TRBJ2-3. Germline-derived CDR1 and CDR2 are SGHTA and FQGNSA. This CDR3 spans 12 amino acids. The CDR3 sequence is CASSLVLGTQYF.